This TCR beta chain comes out of a study of cytomegalovirus exposure and HLA in healthy donors. Germline assignment: CDR1 SGHAT and CDR2 FQDESV (reference sequence). The CDR3 consists of 13 residues. Trimming took 2 bases from V and 8 from J, leaving 12 bases between them. As regards this clone: Its antigen is still unknown.

Healthy bone marrow donors made up the donor group. The PCR ran on 60 Vbeta and 13 Jbeta primers. Clones were read by immunoSEQ multiplex PCR, and TCRdb kept only the in-frame ones, dropping some. The table has some 200,000 clones, around three quarters seen once. Regarding the study as a whole: Productive status was seen about 90% or about 30% of the time for most TCR beta V segments in an earlier analysis.

The sequenced material came from PBMCs. This chain uses TRBV11-1 with TRBJ1-2, with a possible D match to TRBD1 (5 bases). This clonotype was sampled from a man aged 35 to 55 in good health and CMV-seronegative. CDR3 residues: CASSLRGIYGYTF. In nucleotides, the CDR3 is TGTGCCAGCAGCTTACGGGGGATATACGGCTACACCTTC.